This T cell receptor (beta chain) stems from a study of early T cells in non-severe SARS-CoV-2 infection. Background on the study: Sequencing of bulk RNA from unsorted whole blood was done, without chain pairing.

Researchers attached unique molecular identifiers to individual cDNA molecules. TCRdb analysed the 5' RACE reads with MiXCR anew, one entry per CDR3 protein. The table includes tens of thousands of distinct CDR3 sequences, about an eighth detected once. This clonotype was picked up a small number of times. V lost 1 base to trimming and J lost 6 bases, with 6 bases between them. Germline V gene lookup returns CDR1 SGHTA and CDR2 FQGTGA. The CDR3 runs to 13 residues. The clonotype was recovered from an adult who was a healthcare worker with PCR-confirmed SARS-CoV-2 infection or an uninfected control (not recorded which). The gene calls are TRBV7-3 and TRBJ2-2; D uncertain. Material: whole blood, obtained at baseline. The CDR3 loop reads CASSLKRAGELFF. The CDR3 nucleotides read TGTGCCAGCAGCTTAAAGAGAGCCGGGGAGCTGTTTTTT.